This TCR beta chain was identified during a study of monozygotic twins with inflammatory bowel disease. Germline V gives CDR1 SGHTA, CDR2 FQGNSA. There are 16 residues in the CDR3. TCRdb re-called the 5' RACE reads and shows each CDR3 protein once, DNA omitted. The listing contains approximately 400,000 distinct CDR3 sequences. The receptor comes from a human donor with ulcerative colitis or Crohn's disease, or a healthy co-twin of an affected twin (not recorded which). Input material: blood. The V gene is TRBV7-2, the J gene TRBJ2-3. The CDR3 loop reads CASSFKDRLSQDTQYF. Filled out from reference TRBV7-2 and TRBJ2-3, the complete variable domain reads GAGVSQSPSNKVTEKGKDVELRCDPISGHTALYWYRQSLGQGLEFLIYFQGNSAPDKSGLPSDRFSAERTGGSVSTLTIQRTQQEDSAVYLCASSFKDRLSQDTQYFGPGTRLTVL.